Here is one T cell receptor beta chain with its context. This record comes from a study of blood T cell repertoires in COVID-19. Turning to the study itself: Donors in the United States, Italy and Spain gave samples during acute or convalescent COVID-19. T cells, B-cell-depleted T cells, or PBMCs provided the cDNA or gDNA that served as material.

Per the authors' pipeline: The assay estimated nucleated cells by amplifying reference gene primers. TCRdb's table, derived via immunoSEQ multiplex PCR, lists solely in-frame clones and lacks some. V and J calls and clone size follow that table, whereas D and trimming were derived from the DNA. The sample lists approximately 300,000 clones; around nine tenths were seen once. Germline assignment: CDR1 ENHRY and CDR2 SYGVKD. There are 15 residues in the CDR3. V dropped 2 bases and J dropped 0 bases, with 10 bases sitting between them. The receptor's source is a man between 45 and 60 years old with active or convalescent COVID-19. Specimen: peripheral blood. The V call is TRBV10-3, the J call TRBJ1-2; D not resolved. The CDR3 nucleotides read TGTGCCATCAGTGAGGGCCAGCGCCCTAACTATGGCTACACCTTC. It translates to CAISEGQRPNYGYTF.